The source of this TCR beta chain is a study of CD8 T cells in Susac syndrome. Study at large: Among sequenced Susac syndrome patients, more than five had active disease and eight were in remission.

This clonotype was recorded once. V was clipped by 8 bases and J by 4 bases, with 14 bases between them. CDR1 and CDR2 (germline): SEHNR, FQNEAQ (reference sequence). CDR3 length: 13 residues. Sequencing of TCR beta drew on CD8+ and CD4+ T cells from blood. The diagnostic criteria for definite or probable disease, as recently defined, were met by the patients with Susac syndrome. RNA totalling roughly 0.45 to 1 ug underwent reverse transcription with random hexamers. Across 54 Vbeta and 13 Jbeta, TCR beta CDR3 was amplified with immunoSEQ multiplex PCR. Via MiXCR, TCRdb re-called the immunoSEQ multiplex PCR reads, giving one row per CDR3 protein. Here the sample spans about 100,000 distinct CDR3 sequences, around 95% being singletons.

V usage is TRBV7-9 and J usage is TRBJ1-2, with D possibly being TRBD1 (5 bases). What was sequenced was CD8+ T cells from PBMCs. The clonotype originates from a human donor with Susac syndrome. The CDR3 spells CASERRGIYGYTF. CDR3 bases: TGTGCCAGCGAAAGGCGGGGCATCTATGGCTACACCTTC.